This T cell receptor beta chain was recorded in a study of T cells in Graves' hyperthyroidism and ophthalmopathy. Study results and limitations: Researchers found most expanded thyroid clonotypes above 0.001 in blood as well. Ophthalmopathy was predicted by the model a median of roughly 6.6 months ahead of onset.

There were TCR beta CDR3 regions amplified from RNA transcripts. During a first-round RT-PCR of the TCR CDR3, the HTBI primer set was used. TCRdb ran MiXCR on the multiplex PCR reads and lists one entry per CDR3 protein. The sample has approximately 32,000 distinct CDR3 sequences, 49% seen once; the top ten hold about 6.2%. Regarding this clonotype: What it binds is not known.

This CDR3 has 13 amino acids. The V end was cut by 2 bases, the J end by 8 bases, with 12 bases between. The germline gives CDR1 SQVTM, CDR2 ANQGSEA. The sequenced sample was blood. The chain links TRBV29-1 to TRBJ1-4; D is unresolved. The sequence was collected from a woman between 45 and 65 years old with Graves' hyperthyroidism that later progressed to Graves' ophthalmopathy. The CDR3 nucleotides are TGCAGCGTTGAATCGGAGGATTTGGAAAAACTGTTTTTT. Protein sequence: CSVESEDLEKLFF.